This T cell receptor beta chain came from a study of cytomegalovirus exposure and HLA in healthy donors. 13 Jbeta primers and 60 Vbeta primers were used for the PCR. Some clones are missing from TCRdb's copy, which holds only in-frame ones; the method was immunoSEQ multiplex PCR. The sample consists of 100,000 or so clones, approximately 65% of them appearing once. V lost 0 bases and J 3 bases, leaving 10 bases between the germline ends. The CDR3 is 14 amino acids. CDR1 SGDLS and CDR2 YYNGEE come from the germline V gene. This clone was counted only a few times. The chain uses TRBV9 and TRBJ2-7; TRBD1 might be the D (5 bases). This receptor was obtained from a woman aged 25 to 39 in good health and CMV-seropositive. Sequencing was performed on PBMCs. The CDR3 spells CASSVDRGHYEQYF. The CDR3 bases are TGTGCCAGCAGCGTAGATAGGGGCCACTACGAGCAGTACTTC.